This T cell receptor (beta chain) was documented in a study of T cell repertoires in cytomegalovirus infection. This CDR3 has 11 amino acids. The V gene's germline CDR1 is SQVTM and CDR2 ANQGSEA. V dropped 6 bases and J dropped 4 bases, with 8 bases sitting between them. TCRdb re-called the reads with MiXCR, one entry per CDR3 protein. The sample lists hundreds of thousands of distinct CDR3 sequences, approximately 10% occurring once. Sequencing was performed on PBMCs. The receptor was isolated from a human donor in good health (CMV status not recorded). Some clones in this sample may be carry-over from other donors' samples. The genes are TRBV29-1 and TRBJ2-3; no firm D call. The CDR3 DNA follows: TGCAGCGTCCTCGCCCCAGATACGCAGTATTTT. It codes for CSVLAPDTQYF.